One T cell receptor beta chain is described in this entry. The sample originates from a study of blood T cell repertoires in COVID-19. Whole-study context: Samples taken during acute and convalescent COVID-19 were collected in the United States, Italy and Spain. Sample material is recorded as cDNA or gDNA derived from T cells, B-cell-depleted T cells, or PBMCs.

This CDR3 region has 13 residues. CDR1 SGDLS and CDR2 YYNGEE come from the germline V gene. Trimming took 0 bases from V and 3 from J, leaving 3 bases between them. Methods used by the authors: Estimated nucleated cell counts came from reference gene primer amplification. Here immunoSEQ multiplex PCR was the method, and the copy in TCRdb shows in-frame clones only, minus some. V and J calls plus clone size are reproduced from that table; the DNA served to infer D and trimming. Here the sample spans 20,000 to 25,000 clones, 75% to 95% being singletons. The sequence was obtained from a woman in her seventies with active COVID-19. V and J are TRBV9 and TRBJ1-4, with D uncertain. The sample consisted of peripheral blood. CDR3 sequence (DNA): TGTGCCAGCAGCGTAGAGCCTAATGAAAAACTGTTTTTT. This sequence encodes CASSVEPNEKLFF.